The 16 T cell receptor beta chains below were found in one sample sequenced in a study of blood T cell repertoires in COVID-19. The repertoire was sequenced with immunoSEQ multiplex PCR; TCRdb's copy has only in-frame clones and lacks some. The sample consists of 300,000 to 400,000 clones, over 85% of them appearing once. The sample taken for sequencing was PBMCs or T cells enriched from blood (not recorded which). Every receptor here comes from a man in his 60s who had recovered from COVID-19.

This chain uses TRBV2 with TRBJ1-5, with TRBD1 identical over 9 bases. J was trimmed by 2 bases and V by 7 bases; bases with no gene match: 6. The V gene's germline CDR1 is SNHLY and CDR2 FYNNEI. The CDR3 is made up of 15 amino acids. CDR3 residues: CASTKDRGGNQPQHF. As DNA, the CDR3 is TGTGCCAGCACCAAGGACAGGGGCGGCAATCAGCCCCAGCATTTT.

The V call is TRBV7-9, the J call TRBJ1-4; TRBD1 matches at 9 bases. After removal of 3 bases from V and 10 bases from J, the junction contained 3 bases not matched to a gene. This CDR3 has 13 residues. Germline CDR1 is SEHNR and CDR2 is FQNEAQ (reference sequence). CDR3 nucleotides: TGTGCCAGCAGCTTGGGACAGGGAGTAAAACTGTTTTTT. Its translation is CASSLGQGVKLFF. Supplemented by reference TRBV7-9 and TRBJ1-4, the full variable domain reads DTGVSQNPRHKITKRGQNVTFRCDPISEHNRLYWYRQTLGQGPEFLTYFQNEAQLEKSRLLSDRFSAERPKGSFSTLEIQRTEQGDSAMYLCASSLGQGVKLFFGSGTQLSVL.

J is TRBJ2-3 and V is TRBV28, with D possibly TRBD1 on 5 matching bases. This CDR3 has 15 amino acids. Between the trimmed V and J ends, which lost 2 bases and 4 bases, there was a span of 13 bases. Per the germline V gene, CDR1 is MDHEN and CDR2 is SYDVKM. CDR3 in DNA: TGTGCCAGCAGTTTAGGGCAGGGTCGGGCAGATACGCAGTATTTT. Amino acids: CASSLGQGRADTQYF. The whole variable domain, filled in from reference TRBV28 and TRBJ2-3, reads DVKVTQSSRYLVKRTGEKVFLECVQDMDHENMFWYRQDPGLGLRLIYFSYDVKMKEKGDIPEGYSVSREKKERFSLILESASTNQTSMYLCASSLGQGRADTQYFGPGTRLTVL.

This clone was seen only a few times. The chain uses TRBV24-1 and TRBJ1-2; 7 positions agree with TRBD1. This CDR3 contains 14 residues. With 4 bases clipped from V and 8 bases from J, the junction kept 9 bases outside the gene matches. The germline CDR1 and CDR2 sequences are KGHDR and SFDVKD. The DNA of the CDR3 is TGTGCCACCAGTGACCGGGACAGAAGCATAGGCTACACCTTC. Its protein product is CATSDRDRSIGYTF.

CDR3 nucleotides: TGTGCCAGCAGCTCAGGGGGTGGAGCACAAGATACGCAGTATTTT. Translated, it gives CASSSGGGAQDTQYF. V gene TRBV2 combines with J gene TRBJ2-3; TRBD1 matches at 7 bases. Germline V CDR1 and CDR2: SNHLY, FYNNEI. With V trimmed by 6 bases and J by 5 bases, 11 bases remained unmatched. The CDR3 sequence is 15 residues long. The variable domain in full, with the rest retrieved from reference TRBV2 and TRBJ2-3, is EPEVTQTPSHQVTQMGQEVILRCVPISNHLYFYWYRQILGQKVEFLVSFYNNEISEKSEIFDDQFSVERPDGSNFTLKIRSTKLEDSAMYFCASSSGGGAQDTQYFGPGTRLTVL.

The rearrangement links TRBV24-1 to TRBJ1-5; D not certain. V dropped 5 bases and J dropped 6 bases, with 13 bases sitting between them. CDR3 length equals 14 residues. The germline gives CDR1 KGHDR, CDR2 SFDVKD. The CDR3 DNA reads TGTGCCACCAGTGTTGTGCGTAGAGTTCAGCCCCAGCATTTT. Its protein is CATSVVRRVQPQHF.

The chain has TRBV27 and TRBJ2-7; D might be TRBD1 (7 bases). Germline V lookup: CDR1 MNHEY, CDR2 SMNVEV (reference sequence). With 0 bases removed from V and 7 bases from J, the gap between germline ends came to 10 bases. The CDR3 loop spans 13 amino acids. This CDR3 is CASSLSRGREQYF. In DNA form, the CDR3 reads TGTGCCAGCAGTTTATCCAGGGGGAGGGAGCAGTACTTC.

The chain is built from TRBV5-1 and TRBJ1-2, with a weak D call TRBD1 (5 bases). The CDR3 length is 13 residues. The germline V gene encodes CDR1 SGHRS and CDR2 YFSETQ. Trimming left V 3 bases short and J 2 bases short, with 8 bases between. The CDR3 spells CASSSRVNYGYTF. The CDR3 bases are TGCGCCAGCAGCTCCAGGGTGAACTATGGCTACACCTTC.

V gene TRBV13 combines with J gene TRBJ2-1; weak D call: TRBD2 (7 bases). V was cut by 3 bases and J by 0 bases, with 9 bases left in between. This CDR3 has 15 residues. Germline CDR1 PRHDT, CDR2 FYEKMQ (reference sequence). The DNA of the CDR3 is TGTGCCAGCAGCTTTGGGGGGGCCTCCTACAATGAGCAGTTCTTC. This sequence encodes CASSFGGASYNEQFF. Together with reference TRBV13 and TRBJ2-1, the CDR3 gives the full variable domain: AAGVIQSPRHLIKEKRETATLKCYPIPRHDTVYWYQQGPGQDPQFLISFYEKMQSDKGSIPDRFSAQQFSDYHSELNMSSLELGDSALYFCASSFGGASYNEQFFGPGTRLTVL.

This chain connects TRBV29-1 to TRBJ2-3; a weak D match, TRBD2 (7 bases). V dropped 6 bases and J dropped 1 base, with 14 bases sitting between them. CDR3 size: 14 residues. Germline values: CDR1 SQVTM, CDR2 ANQGSEA. As DNA, the CDR3 is TGCAGCGTCCGCGGGGGCCCACGCACAGATACGCAGTATTTT. Its translation: CSVRGGPRTDTQYF.

This chain uses TRBV7-2 with TRBJ1-1; D is uncertain. Germline CDR1 is SGHTA and CDR2 is FQGNSA. Trimming removed 2 bases from V and 0 bases from J, with 4 bases in between. The CDR3 is 13 amino acids. This chain's CDR3 is CASSLPVNTEAFF. CDR3 coding DNA: TGTGCCAGCAGCTTACCCGTGAACACTGAAGCTTTCTTT.

V gene TRBV4-2 combines with J gene TRBJ2-1; weak D call: TRBD1 (5 bases). The CDR3 runs 14 residues. Trimming stripped 0 bases from V and 7 bases from J, with 10 bases between. Germline CDR1 reads LGHNA; CDR2 reads YNFKEQ. In nucleotides, the CDR3 is TGTGCCAGCAGCCAAGATGACAGAATAAATGAGCAGTTCTTC. Translated, it gives CASSQDDRINEQFF.

The CDR3 sequence is CASSSLAGGGNEQFF. The CDR3 DNA follows: TGTGCCAGTAGTTCTCTAGCGGGAGGTGGTAATGAGCAGTTCTTC. This rearrangement joins TRBV19 to TRBJ2-1; TRBD2 matches 11 bases. The CDR3 sequence is 15 residues long. V lost 5 bases and J lost 7; bases outside the gene matches: 7. Per germline, CDR1 LNHDA and CDR2 SQIVND (reference sequence). The variable domain in full, with the rest retrieved from reference TRBV19 and TRBJ2-1, is DGGITQSPKYLFRKEGQNVTLSCEQNLNHDAMYWYRQDPGQGLRLIYYSQIVNDFQKGDIAEGYSVSREKKESFPLTVTSAQKNPTAFYLCASSSLAGGGNEQFFGPGTRLTVL.

The genes are TRBV15 and TRBJ2-1, with TRBD2 identical over 9 bases. The V gene end was trimmed by 1 base and the J gene end by 8 bases; junction bases not matched to a gene: 9. The CDR3 extends over 16 amino acids. Germline V lookup: CDR1 LNHNV, CDR2 YYDKDF (reference sequence). The CDR3 loop reads CATSRGNGGRADEQFF. CDR3 in DNA: TGTGCCACCAGCAGAGGGAATGGCGGGAGGGCCGATGAGCAGTTCTTC.

The rearrangement uses TRBV6-2 or TRBV6-3 and TRBJ1-5; possible D gene TRBD1, 6 bases. Germline V gene lookup returns CDR1 MNHEY and CDR2 SVGEGT. Trimming pared 0 bases from V and 4 bases from J, leaving 13 bases between. This CDR3 comprises 16 residues. For the CDR3, the DNA is TGTGCCAGCAGTTACTCTGGGGCAGGGGCAAATCAGCCCCAGCATTTT. Encoded protein: CASSYSGAGANQPQHF.

V is TRBV5-1 and J is TRBJ2-3, with D unclear. Trimming removed 4 bases from V and 0 bases from J, with 6 bases in between. In germline, CDR1 is SGHRS, CDR2 YFSETQ. CDR3 length: 13 residues. The CDR3 coding sequence is TGCGCCAGCAGCGCGACTAGCACAGATACGCAGTATTTT. Translated: CASSATSTDTQYF.